This TCR beta chain was recorded in a study of blood T cells in healthy people across ages. Then a second PCR, running roughly 6 to 11 cycles, was carried out with a sample-barcoded 5' primer and a J-beta primer mix. Each single sample gave us at least 3 million CDR3-containing paired-end reads. TCRdb passed the 5' RACE reads through MiXCR, listing each CDR3 protein once. The table lists about 630,000 distinct CDR3 sequences, 20% to 25% of them singletons. There are a few counts of this clonotype. The CDR3 contains 15 residues. J gave up 5 bases and V 1 base, and 8 bases lay outside the gene matches. V is TRBV12-3 or TRBV12-4 and J is TRBJ2-7, with 7 nucleotides matching TRBD2. This clonotype originated in a man in his sixties or seventies in good health. Material: blood. CDR3 sequence: CASSLGGRGSDEQYF. In nucleotides, the CDR3 is TGTGCCAGCAGTTTAGGCGGGAGAGGGTCCGACGAGCAGTACTTC.